This T cell receptor beta chain originates from a study of shared clonotypes between healthy human individuals. Generated by immunoSEQ multiplex PCR, the TCRdb table keeps only in-frame clones and is missing some. The data show over 750,000 clones, roughly 96% seen once. Trimming shortened V by 8 bases and J by 6 bases, and 4 bases separated the two germline ends. The germline V gene encodes CDR1 SGHAT and CDR2 FQNNGV. The CDR3 length is 10 residues. Naivety among CD8 cells was defined by CD45RO negativity and positive CCR7 selection, thereby excluding terminally differentiated effector memory CD45RA+ cells.

This chain links TRBV11-2 with TRBJ2-2; D is undetermined. Sequencing was carried out using naive CD8+ T cells sorted from blood. The receptor was derived from a young man in good health. The CDR3 here is CASGPGELFF. CDR3 bases: TGTGCCAGCGGCCCCGGGGAGCTGTTTTTT.